This T cell receptor beta chain was profiled in a study of blood T cell repertoires in COVID-19. Study in general: Researchers got acute and convalescent COVID-19 samples from the United States, Italy and Spain. PBMCs, B-cell-depleted T cells, or T cells were the source of the cDNA or gDNA that made up the material.

This clone was counted only a few times. CDR3 length: 14 residues. Germline-derived CDR1 and CDR2 are MNHEY and SMNVEV (reference sequence). The trim removed 7 bases at V and 8 bases at J, leaving 8 bases unmatched. The authors' processing: Estimation of nucleated cell counts was performed using reference gene primer amplification. The assay was immunoSEQ multiplex PCR, and TCRdb's table has in-frame clones only and misses some. That table furnishes V, J and clone size, whereas the DNA furnished D and trimming. This table has 120,000 or so clones, approximately 71% appearing once. This receptor was taken from a woman aged 70-85 years with acute or convalescent COVID-19. The chain couples TRBV27 to TRBJ1-4; 9 bases agree with TRBD1. Sequenced sample: peripheral blood. CDR3 residues: CASTLTGGEEKLFF. The CDR3 DNA is TGTGCCAGCACCTTGACAGGGGGAGAAGAAAAACTGTTTTTT.